This is a list of T cell receptor beta chains from one sample in a study of T cell repertoires in cytomegalovirus infection. Via MiXCR, TCRdb re-called the reads, giving one row per CDR3 protein. The data contain around 300,000 distinct CDR3 sequences, around 9.5% of them singletons. Sequenced material: PBMCs. These receptors came from a human donor in good health (CMV status not recorded). Some clones in this sample may be carry-over from other donors' samples. Each CDR3 is given without its conserved first and last residue.

TRBJ2-7 13 TRBV11-3 ASSPGTGQDYEQY
TRBJ2-7 13 TRBV7-2 ASSPRQDLAYEQY
TRBJ2-3 10 TRBV20-1 SANQPGLGRY
TRBJ1-1 12 TRBV4-1 ASSRPGMNTEAF
TRBJ2-2 13 TRBV6-2/TRBV6-3 ASSYQQRTTGELF
TRBJ2-1 13 TRBV29-1 SVEIGLSRANEQF
TRBJ2-1 13 TRBV28 ASSSGEIIGNEQF
TRBJ1-3 16 TRBV7-6 ASSLVGRQGGPGNTIY
TRBJ1-5 11 TRBV12-3/TRBV12-4 ASSPSFNQPQH
TRBJ2-1 8 TRBV28 ASRSNEQF
TRBJ2-1 13 TRBV6-5 ASGSGTVIRNEQF
TRBJ2-2 14 TRBV7-9 ASSLRQGRDTGELF
TRBJ2-3 11 TRBV7-2 ASSFTVRDTQY
TRBJ1-4 13 TRBV19 ASSISIATNEKLF
TRBJ2-2 13 TRBV11-2 ASSLDGGITGELF
TRBJ1-5 13 TRBV20-1 SAREPRQGNQPQH
TRBJ2-1 9 TRBV7-9 ASSFENEQF